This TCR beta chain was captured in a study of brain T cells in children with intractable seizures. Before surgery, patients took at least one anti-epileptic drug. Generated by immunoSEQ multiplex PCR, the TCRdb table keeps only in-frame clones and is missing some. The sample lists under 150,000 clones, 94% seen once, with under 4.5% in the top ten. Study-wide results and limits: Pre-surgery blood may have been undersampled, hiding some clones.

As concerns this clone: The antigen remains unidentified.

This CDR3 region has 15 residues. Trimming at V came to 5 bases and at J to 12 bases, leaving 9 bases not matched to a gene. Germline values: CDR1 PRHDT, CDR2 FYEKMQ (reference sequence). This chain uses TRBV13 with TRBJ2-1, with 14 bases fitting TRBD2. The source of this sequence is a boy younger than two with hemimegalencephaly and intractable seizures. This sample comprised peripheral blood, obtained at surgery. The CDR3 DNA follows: TGTGCCAGCAGCCCCGGGACTAGCGGGAGAGAGGGGCAGTTCTTC. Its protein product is CASSPGTSGREGQFF.